These 7 T cell receptor beta chains share one sample of origin, sequenced in a study of T cells in Graves' hyperthyroidism and ophthalmopathy. Using RNA transcripts as the source, TCR beta CDR3 regions were amplified. The HTBI set primed first-round TCR CDR3 RT-PCR. One entry per CDR3 protein, called by TCRdb with MiXCR from the multiplex PCR reads. Of fewer than 450,000 distinct CDR3 sequences in the sample, about 18% were seen once. Material for sequencing was blood. The receptors were gathered from a woman aged 25 to 39 with Graves' hyperthyroidism that later progressed to Graves' ophthalmopathy.

There are many counts of this clonotype. This chain links TRBV14 with TRBJ1-1; D gene unclear. The germline V gene encodes CDR1 SGHDN and CDR2 FVKESK. The V end lost 2 bases, the J end lost 1 base, and 5 bases lay between the germline ends. The CDR3 is 13 residues long. The CDR3 DNA is TGTGCCAGCAGCCAACTAGGGAACACTGAAGCTTTCTTT. It encodes CASSQLGNTEAFF.

This clonotype showed up just a few times. The chain recombines TRBV29-1 with TRBJ2-7; 8 nucleotides agree with TRBD1. V shed 5 bases and J 6 bases; nucleotides not matched to a gene: 6. Germline CDR1 and CDR2: SQVTM and ANQGSEA. The CDR3 contains 12 residues. CDR3 loop: CSVSGTGGEQYF. CDR3 nucleotides: TGCAGCGTTTCCGGGACAGGCGGCGAGCAGTACTTC.

This rearrangement joins TRBV19 to TRBJ2-4; 12 bases line up with TRBD2. J lost 8 bases, V lost 5 bases, and 7 bases had no gene match. The CDR3 has 15 amino acids. Germline V gene sequence: CDR1 LNHDA, CDR2 SQIVND (reference sequence). The CDR3 sequence: CASSHPTSGSDIQYF. DNA for the CDR3: TGTGCCAGTAGTCACCCGACTAGCGGGAGTGACATTCAGTACTTC.

This clonotype has a count of ten or more. V gene TRBV12-3 or TRBV12-4 combines with J gene TRBJ2-7, with no clear D. V lost 7 bases, J lost 4 bases, and 14 bases lay in between. The CDR3 runs to 13 residues. The CDR3 loop reads CASTPSGAYEQYF. CDR3 sequence (DNA): TGTGCCAGCACTCCATCAGGAGCTTACGAGCAGTACTTC.

Points on this clonotype: One base away lies a much larger clone, so this may be a sequencing read error. The chain combines TRBV6-1 with TRBJ2-3; no reliable D call. CDR1 MNHNS and CDR2 SASEGT come from the germline V gene. Trimming stripped 6 bases from V and 0 bases from J, with 7 bases between. This CDR3 region has 13 residues. The CDR3: CASRSTSTDTQYF. Written as DNA, the CDR3 is TGTGCCAGCAGGAGCACTAGCACAGATACGCAGTATTTT.

V usage is TRBV6-2 or TRBV6-3 and J usage is TRBJ2-7; D is perhaps TRBD1 (6 bases). This CDR3 is built from 16 residues. CDR1 MNHEY and CDR2 SVGEGT come from the germline V gene. The V and J ends lost 6 bases and 3 bases respectively, with 21 bases between them. This CDR3 reads CASSPTGTTTIYEQYF. The CDR3 DNA reads TGTGCCAGCAGCCCTACCGGGACAACGACAATCTACGAGCAGTACTTC.

This clonotype was found many times. The genes are TRBV20-1 and TRBJ2-7; possible D gene TRBD2, 5 bases. The V end was cut by 3 bases, the J end by 3 bases, with 9 bases between. The CDR3 has 12 amino acids. Germline V gene lookup returns CDR1 DFQATT and CDR2 SNEGSKA (reference sequence). CDR3 sequence: CSASLASYEQYF. The CDR3 DNA reads TGCAGTGCTAGCCTAGCTAGCTACGAGCAGTACTTC.